This record concerns one T cell receptor (beta chain) sequence. This sample's time point: cycle 4 day 1 (C4D1), after five to seven weeks of nivolumab. Every single patient, without exception, relapsed after autologous stem cell transplantation, and brentuximab vedotin exposure varied. The data were obtained in a study of PD-1 blockade in classical Hodgkin lymphoma. Germline trimming cut 10 bases from V and 6 bases from J; bases unmatched to any gene: 12. Germline V gene sequence: CDR1 LNHDA, CDR2 SQIVND (reference sequence). CDR3 length: 14 amino acids. Clones were read by immunoSEQ multiplex PCR, and TCRdb kept only the in-frame ones, dropping some. The table shows 20,000 to 25,000 clones, with over 65% occurring only once.

The receptor was derived from a human donor with classical Hodgkin lymphoma. The sequences come from peripheral blood mononuclear cells (PBMCs), collected before the fourth cycle of nivolumab. The chain has TRBV19 and TRBJ2-7; TRBD1 aligns across 10 bases. The CDR3 loop is CATSLGTGVLEQYF. CDR3 nucleotides: TGTGCCACCTCCCTCGGGACAGGGGTTCTCGAGCAGTACTTC.